This T cell receptor beta chain was documented in a study of blood T cell repertoires in COVID-19. Source study methods: Reference gene primers were amplified, and this amplification served to estimate nucleated cell counts. The repertoire was sequenced with immunoSEQ multiplex PCR; TCRdb's copy has only in-frame clones and lacks some. V, J and clone size are taken as reported in that table, and D and trimming were inferred from the DNA itself. The sample shows about 180,000 clones, roughly 83% of them seen only once. Trimming pared 1 base from V and 4 bases from J, leaving 10 bases between. Germline-derived CDR1 and CDR2 are SGHTA and FQGNSA. CDR3 size: 15 residues.

The rearrangement uses TRBV7-2 and TRBJ1-4; a possible D gene is TRBD1 (5 bases). Sequenced: peripheral blood. The receptor was derived from a human donor in a cohort sampled during active COVID-19. CDR3 coding DNA: TGTGCCAGCAGCTTAGTGGCAGGGCTTAATGAAAAACTGTTTTTT. Translated, it gives CASSLVAGLNEKLFF.